These 3 T cell receptor beta chains share one sample of origin, sequenced in a study of T cells expressing NK-cell markers. No DNA is given; TCRdb re-called the 5' RACE reads and lists each CDR3 protein once. This listing includes fewer than 300,000 distinct CDR3 sequences. Sequencing input: blood T cells: a sorted CD56 or NKG2C T cell subset, CD4+ or CD8+ T cells, or bulk PBMC T cells (not recorded which). These receptors were taken from a woman aged 18 to 69 in good health.

The chain uses TRBV25-1 and TRBJ2-1; without DNA, the TCRdb call of TRBD1 cannot be checked. Germline assignment: CDR1 MGHDK and CDR2 SYGVNS. The CDR3 sequence is 14 residues long. Here the CDR3 reads CASREGTGINEQFF.

The chain combines TRBV5-1 with TRBJ2-1; TCRdb names TRBD2, which stays unverified in the absence of DNA. This CDR3 has 15 amino acids. CDR1 SGHRS and CDR2 YFSETQ come from the germline V gene. CDR3: CASSLEAGATQEQFF.

The chain couples TRBV7-9 to TRBJ1-2. Germline CDR1 and CDR2: SEHNR and FQNEAQ (reference sequence). CDR3 size: 13 residues. The CDR3 loop is CASSPGREAGYTF.